A single sample gave rise to the 25 T cell receptor beta chains below, sequenced in a study of blood T cell repertoires in COVID-19. Using immunoSEQ multiplex PCR, the repertoire was profiled, and TCRdb retains in-frame clones only, with some absent. This sample carries 390,000 or so clones, around 91% of them seen once, and the ten largest clones take about 7%. The sequencing sample was made of peripheral blood. Source of these receptors: a man aged 18 to 29 with active or convalescent COVID-19.

The V call is TRBV25-1, the J call TRBJ1-3; perhaps TRBD1 as D (6 bases). CDR1 and CDR2 from the germline V gene are MGHDK and SYGVNS. The CDR3 contains 15 residues. Trimming stripped 4 bases from V and 4 bases from J, with 14 bases between. CDR3 sequence: CASSAGTGIGNTIYF. For the CDR3, the DNA is TGTGCCAGCAGTGCCGGCACAGGGATCGGAAACACCATATATTTT.

The V and J genes are TRBV23-1 and TRBJ2-3; 7 nucleotides line up with TRBD1. TRBV23-1 is reported as an ORF; its role is uncertain. Trimming at V came to 3 bases and at J to 0 bases, leaving 6 bases not matched to a gene. The CDR3 loop spans 16 amino acids. In nucleotides, the CDR3 is TGCGCCAGCAGTCAGTCGGCAGGGGGTAGCACAGATACGCAGTATTTT. Translated: CASSQSAGGSTDTQYF.

The J gene is TRBJ2-4, the V gene TRBV29-1; 10 nucleotides agree with TRBD1. Germline loops: CDR1 SQVTM, CDR2 ANQGSEA. The CDR3 length is 17 residues. J lost 4 bases, V lost 6 bases, and 15 bases had no gene match. CDR3: CSVGFGTGAPRKNIQYF. For the CDR3, the DNA is TGCAGCGTGGGATTTGGGACAGGGGCCCCCCGTAAAAACATTCAGTACTTC.

The chain carries TRBV6-5 and TRBJ2-5; D unresolved. V was pared by 6 bases and J by 4 bases, with 15 bases between. The CDR3 has 14 residues. The V gene's germline CDR1 is MNHEY and CDR2 SVGAGI. In DNA form, the CDR3 reads TGTGCCAGCAGCCCGGAAGGCGGAGCAGAGACCCAGTACTTC. Translating gives CASSPEGGAETQYF.

Points on this clone: One end of the junction is discordant with germline, which a read error may explain. This chain joins TRBV3-1 (or the pseudogene TRBV3-2) and TRBJ2-7; TRBD2 matches at 13 bases. The CDR3 runs 13 residues. Germline V gives CDR1 LGHDT, CDR2 YNNKEL (reference sequence). The CDR3 DNA sequence: TGTGCCAGCAGCCAAGGACTAGCGGGAGGTCAGGACTTC. Translating gives CASSQGLAGGQDF.

The rearrangement joins TRBV3-1 (or the pseudogene TRBV3-2) to TRBJ2-3; tentatively, D is TRBD2 (5 bases). Germline V gene lookup returns CDR1 LGHDT and CDR2 YNNKEL (reference sequence). The CDR3 has 14 amino acids. With 4 bases removed from V and 6 bases from J, the gap between germline ends came to 14 bases. In DNA, the CDR3 is TGTGCCAGCAGCCGGTCTAGCCCCGGGGATACGCAGTATTTT. It codes for CASSRSSPGDTQYF.

The V gene is TRBV7-8, the J gene TRBJ1-2, with 9 bases fitting TRBD1. V shed 5 bases and J 3 bases; nucleotides not matched to a gene: 4. The germline V gene has CDR1 SGHVS and CDR2 FQNEAQ. The CDR3 covers 14 residues. CDR3 bases: TGTGCCAGCAGCGCCGGACAGGGGTACTATGGCTACACCTTC. This codes for CASSAGQGYYGYTF.

The chain has TRBV27 and TRBJ2-1; D might be TRBD1 (6 bases). The V end lost 4 bases, the J end lost 8 bases, and 21 bases lay between the germline ends. CDR3 length: 16 amino acids. CDR1 is MNHEY and CDR2 is SMNVEV in the germline V gene (reference sequence). The CDR3: CASSSGRATGRHEQFF. The CDR3 DNA reads TGTGCCAGCAGTTCTGGGCGGGCTACAGGGAGACATGAGCAGTTCTTC.

This clone was picked up a small number of times. V is TRBV6-2 or TRBV6-3 and J is TRBJ1-2, with TRBD1 matching over 8 bases. V lost 6 bases to trimming and J lost 7 bases; unmatched junction nucleotides: 7. Germline V lookup: CDR1 MNHEY, CDR2 SVGEGT. CDR3 size: 13 residues. CDR3 bases: TGTGCCAGCAGCAGGGGACAGGCTTCTGGCTACACCTTC. The encoded protein is CASSRGQASGYTF.

The chain couples TRBV4-3 to TRBJ1-6; D gene uncertain. This CDR3 has 14 residues. The V end lost 8 bases, the J end lost 0 bases, and 8 bases lay between the germline ends. Germline-derived CDR1 and CDR2 are LGHNA and YSLEER. This CDR3 reads CASSYSSYNSPLHF. The CDR3 DNA follows: TGCGCCAGCTCGTATAGCTCCTATAATTCACCCCTCCACTTT.

V usage is TRBV9 and J usage is TRBJ2-2, with 11 bases that match TRBD1. The CDR3 is 15 amino acids. Germline trimming cut 5 bases from V and 4 bases from J; bases unmatched to any gene: 4. In germline, CDR1 is SGDLS, CDR2 YYNGEE. CDR3 nucleotides: TGTGCCAGCAGTAGGGGACAGGGGGGCACCGGGGAGCTGTTTTTT. Encoded protein: CASSRGQGGTGELFF.

This clone was observed a single time. The gene calls are TRBV10-3 and TRBJ1-6; 7 bases fit TRBD1. The V and J ends lost 0 bases and 6 bases, in that order; junction bases with no gene match: 2. The length of the CDR3 is 15 residues. CDR1 ENHRY and CDR2 SYGVKD come from the germline V gene. The CDR3 DNA sequence: TGTGCCATCAGTGAGTCGGGACAGCTTAATTCACCCCTCCACTTT. This codes for CAISESGQLNSPLHF.

This CDR3 is CASSFSSRVSGNTIYF. The CDR3 DNA follows: TGTGCCAGCAGCTTCTCCAGCAGGGTCTCTGGAAACACCATATATTTT. V gene TRBV7-2 combines with J gene TRBJ1-3; tentatively, D is TRBD1 (5 bases). The CDR3 loop spans 16 amino acids. V was pared by 3 bases and J by 0 bases, with 12 bases between. Germline V gene data show CDR1 as SGHTA and CDR2 as FQGNSA.

This chain links TRBV15 with TRBJ2-3; 7 bases map to TRBD1. CDR3 size: 13 residues. Germline values: CDR1 LNHNV, CDR2 YYDKDF (reference sequence). DNA for the CDR3: TGTGTCTCCCGACAGGGATACACAGATACGCAGTATTTT. Its translation: CVSRQGYTDTQYF.

CDR3 in amino acids: CAAHLPRQAHQPQHF. CDR3 nucleotide sequence: TGTGCCGCTCATCTTCCGAGACAGGCTCATCAGCCCCAGCATTTT. The chain joins TRBV21-1 to TRBJ1-5; TRBD1 is taken as the D call from the table, unchecked against the DNA. TRBV21-1 is classified as a pseudogene. CDR3 length: 15 residues.

CDR3 amino acids: CASEGQSSGNTIYF. In nucleotides, the CDR3 is TGTGCCAGCGAGGGACAGAGCTCTGGAAACACCATATATTTT. The V call is TRBV2, the J call TRBJ1-3; TRBD1 matches 7 bases. CDR1 is SNHLY, CDR2 FYNNEI, per germline. CDR3 length: 14 amino acids. Trimming took 8 bases from V and 0 from J; bases not matched to a gene: 4.

The chain combines TRBV5-8 with TRBJ1-3, with D perhaps matching TRBD1 (6 bases). CDR3 length: 13 residues. The germline V and J ends were trimmed by 5 bases and 4 bases, with 10 bases remaining between them. Germline lookup yields CDR1 SGHTS and CDR2 YDEGEE. In DNA form, the CDR3 reads TGTGCCAGCAGTTCAGGGGCAGGAAACACCATATATTTT. It yields the protein CASSSGAGNTIYF.

The chain uses TRBV5-6 and TRBJ2-5, with 10 bases lining up with TRBD2. V shed 4 bases and J 1 base; nucleotides not matched to a gene: 13. This CDR3 is built from 18 residues. CDR1 and CDR2 (germline): SGHDT, YYEEEE. The CDR3 sequence is CASSPFWASGRIQETQYF. The CDR3 nucleotides read TGTGCCAGCAGCCCTTTCTGGGCTAGCGGGAGAATCCAAGAGACCCAGTACTTC. Full variable domain (remainder filled in from reference TRBV5-6 and TRBJ2-5): DAGVTQSPTHLIKTRGQQVTLRCSPKSGHDTVSWYQQALGQGPQFIFQYYEEEERQRGNFPDRFSGHQFPNYSSELNVNALLLGDSALYLCASSPFWASGRIQETQYFGPGTRLLVL.

The chain employs TRBV25-1 and TRBJ1-2; 7 bases map to TRBD1. This CDR3 region has 16 residues. CDR1 and CDR2 (germline): MGHDK, SYGVNS. J gave up 5 bases and V 0 bases, and 9 bases lay outside the gene matches. The DNA of the CDR3 is TGTGCCAGCAGTGAATATACCGAGGGGGCAAGATATGGCTACACCTTC. This gives the protein CASSEYTEGARYGYTF.

This chain connects TRBV27 to TRBJ2-1; tentatively, D is TRBD1 (6 bases). The CDR3 is 12 amino acids. CDR1 is MNHEY, CDR2 SMNVEV, per germline (reference sequence). The ends were cut back, 6 bases at V and 8 bases at J, with 11 bases in the middle. CDR3 region: CASRIGQYEQFF. The CDR3 DNA follows: TGTGCCAGCAGGATAGGACAGTATGAGCAGTTCTTC.

V and J are TRBV6-5 and TRBJ1-1; D is possibly TRBD1 (5 bases). The CDR3 contains 13 residues. Between the trimmed V and J ends, which lost 6 bases and 5 bases, there was a span of 13 bases. Germline CDR1 and CDR2: MNHEY and SVGAGI. In DNA form, the CDR3 reads TGTGCCAGCAGAAAAAGGGGTATGACTGAAGCTTTCTTT. It yields the protein CASRKRGMTEAFF.

This chain uses TRBV5-8 with TRBJ2-7; 14 bases are shared with TRBD2. V lost 4 bases to trimming and J lost 6 bases; unmatched junction nucleotides: 6. The germline CDR1 and CDR2 sequences are SGHTS and YDEGEE. CDR3 length: 15 amino acids. The CDR3 DNA reads as TGTGCCAGCAGCCAAGGACTAGCGGGAGGACCCGAGCAGTACTTC. Translated, it gives CASSQGLAGGPEQYF.

This chain links TRBV19 with TRBJ1-2; D remains unclear. V shed 7 bases and J shed 7 bases, with 19 bases lying between them. The CDR3 consists of 14 residues. Germline V gene lookup returns CDR1 LNHDA and CDR2 SQIVND (reference sequence). The DNA of the CDR3 is TGTGCCAGTACCGACCTTCGAGGGCTGAGTGGCTACACCTTC. Encoded protein: CASTDLRGLSGYTF.

J is TRBJ2-7 and V is TRBV5-1, with 7 positions matching TRBD1. The V and J ends lost 3 bases and 0 bases, in that order; junction bases with no gene match: 0. The CDR3 is made up of 13 amino acids. Germline CDR1 SGHRS, CDR2 YFSETQ. The CDR3 DNA reads as TGCGCCAGCAGCTGGGACAGCTCCTACGAGCAGTACTTC. Translating gives CASSWDSSYEQYF.

This chain joins TRBV5-4 and TRBJ2-1; D unresolved. V was shortened by 3 bases and J by 4 bases, with 2 bases between the two germline ends. This CDR3 has 11 amino acids. Germline V gene lookup returns CDR1 SGHNT and CDR2 YYREEE (reference sequence). CDR3 nucleotide sequence: TGTGCCAGCAGCTCTTACAATGAGCAGTTCTTC. Its protein is CASSSYNEQFF.